These 14 T cell receptor beta chains originate from one sample sequenced in a study of human T cells and chemical hapten exposure. TCRdb called the RACE reads again in MiXCR, with one record for every CDR3 protein. The data contain under 200,000 distinct CDR3 sequences, roughly 15% of them singletons. The time point is: patch test 1, 2 weeks after DPC sensitization. Treatment reported: therapeutic diphenylcyclopropenone sensitization with weekly scalp DPC. The sequenced sample was whole blood, obtained in connection with sensitization to the hapten diphenylcyclopropenone (DPC). These receptors came from a woman aged 25 to 39 with alopecia areata. Some clones in this sample may be carry-over from other donors' samples.

This clonotype was picked up many times. The chain combines TRBV7-2 with TRBJ2-1; 10 bases are a match to TRBD2. Trimming removed 1 base from V and 7 bases from J; junction bases left unmatched: 10. This CDR3 has 17 residues. Germline values: CDR1 SGHTA, CDR2 FQGNSA. CDR3 sequence (DNA): TGTGCCAGCAGCTTAGGGTCCAGCGGGAGGGCGGGAAATGAGCAGTTCTTC. Its translation: CASSLGSSGRAGNEQFF.

In its sample, this clonotype was seen a few times. This chain uses TRBV7-2 with TRBJ2-7; no clear D gene. The V gene's germline CDR1 is SGHTA and CDR2 FQGNSA. Trimming shortened V by 0 bases and J by 0 bases, and 6 bases separated the two germline ends. The CDR3 consists of 14 residues. This chain's CDR3 is CASSLAGISYEQYF. The CDR3 DNA reads as TGTGCCAGCAGCTTAGCAGGCATCTCCTACGAGCAGTACTTC. The full variable domain, in which reference TRBV7-2 and TRBJ2-7 provide the parts outside the CDR3, is GAGVSQSPSNKVTEKGKDVELRCDPISGHTALYWYRQSLGQGLEFLIYFQGNSAPDKSGLPSDRFSAERTGGSVSTLTIQRTQQEDSAVYLCASSLAGISYEQYFGPGTRLTVT.

This clonotype has only a few counts. The chain recombines TRBV9 with TRBJ1-3, with no clear D. The V and J ends lost 2 bases and 0 bases respectively, with 6 bases between them. The CDR3 length is 14 residues. Germline CDR1 SGDLS, CDR2 YYNGEE. CDR3 protein: CASSVEDSGNTIYF. Here the CDR3 DNA reads TGTGCCAGCAGCGTCGAAGACTCTGGAAACACCATATATTTT.

This chain joins TRBV9 and TRBJ1-2, with D perhaps matching TRBD1 (5 bases). The V and J ends lost 4 bases and 5 bases respectively, with 18 bases between them. The length of the CDR3 is 15 residues. Germline assignment: CDR1 SGDLS and CDR2 YYNGEE. The CDR3 loop is CASSRDEAGLYGYTF. The CDR3 region has the DNA TGTGCCAGCAGCCGGGACGAAGCAGGATTATATGGCTACACCTTC.

The table lists this clonotype with a few counts. J is TRBJ2-1 and V is TRBV7-9, with D unclear. The germline V and J ends were trimmed by 1 base and 9 bases, with 7 bases remaining between them. The germline V gene encodes CDR1 SEHNR and CDR2 FQNEAQ (reference sequence). This CDR3 has 12 amino acids. DNA of the CDR3: TGTGCCAGCAGCTTAGAAGGCGGTGAGCAGTTCTTC. Translation: CASSLEGGEQFF. Full variable domain (rest looked up from reference TRBV7-9 and TRBJ2-1): DTGVSQNPRHKITKRGQNVTFRCDPISEHNRLYWYRQTLGQGPEFLTYFQNEAQLEKSRLLSDRFSAERPKGSFSTLEIQRTEQGDSAMYLCASSLEGGEQFFGPGTRLTVL.

The chain uses TRBV6-5 and TRBJ1-6; 9 nucleotides line up with TRBD1. The CDR3 loop spans 17 amino acids. CDR1 and CDR2 (germline): MNHEY, SVGAGI. Unmatched junction bases numbered 6, after V lost 0 bases and J lost 6 bases. The CDR3 nucleotides read TGTGCCAGCAGTTACTCTTTCGGACAGGGGTTTAATTCACCCCTCCACTTT. Translated, it gives CASSYSFGQGFNSPLHF.

V gene TRBV5-1 combines with J gene TRBJ2-5; a possible D gene is TRBD2 (5 bases). Trimming took off 4 bases at V and 1 base at J, with 14 bases between the two ends. The CDR3 contains 15 residues. Germline CDR1 reads SGHRS; CDR2 reads YFSETQ. The CDR3 DNA sequence: TGCGCCAGCAGCCCGGGGAGTGACGTCCAAGAGACCCAGTACTTC. Translation gives CASSPGSDVQETQYF.

There are a few counts of this clonotype. The chain recombines TRBV7-2 with TRBJ2-5; the D gene is possibly TRBD2 (5 bases). CDR3 length equals 15 residues. Trimming cost V 0 bases and J 1 base, with 9 bases left between them. The germline V gene encodes CDR1 SGHTA and CDR2 FQGNSA. In nucleotides, the CDR3 is TGTGCCAGCAGCTTAGCGTCGCGGGCCCAAGAGACCCAGTACTTC. As protein: CASSLASRAQETQYF.

This clonotype has ten or more counts. J is TRBJ2-3 and V is TRBV10-2; 13 positions agree with TRBD2. V shed 8 bases, J shed 1 base, and the junction held 12 bases outside the gene matches. Germline CDR1 and CDR2: WSHSY and SAAADI. The CDR3 covers 18 residues. The CDR3 sequence: CASWQLAGGLVGTDTQYF. Here the CDR3 DNA reads TGCGCCAGCTGGCAACTAGCGGGAGGGCTGGTGGGCACAGATACGCAGTATTTT.

This clonotype was observed a few times. The CDR3 loop reads CATAMGQGANSPLHF. As DNA, the CDR3 is TGTGCCACCGCGATGGGCCAGGGTGCAAATTCACCCCTCCACTTT. V is TRBV10-3 and J is TRBJ1-6, with TRBD1 as a possible D gene (5 bases). Germline CDR1 is ENHRY and CDR2 is SYGVKD. This CDR3 has 15 residues. Deletions cut 10 bases from V and 7 bases from J, with 20 bases between.

This chain joins TRBV28 and TRBJ1-2, with D perhaps TRBD1 (5 bases). Germline loops: CDR1 MDHEN, CDR2 SYDVKM. This CDR3 spans 13 amino acids. The V end was cut by 5 bases, the J end by 7 bases, with 14 bases between. In DNA, the CDR3 is TGTGCCAGCAGTCCTCCCAGGGCGAGTGGCTACACCTTC. Translation: CASSPPRASGYTF.

This clonotype was recorded a few times. V is TRBV7-6 and J is TRBJ2-7; 7 nucleotides match TRBD2. After removal of 5 bases from V and 4 bases from J, the junction contained 5 bases not matched to a gene. CDR3 length equals 13 residues. The germline CDR1 and CDR2 sequences are SGHVS and FNYEAQ. The CDR3, as DNA: TGTGCCAGCAGCCGGGACTACCAATACGAGCAGTACTTC. It yields the protein CASSRDYQYEQYF.

The V and J genes are TRBV3-1 and TRBJ2-5, with D tentatively TRBD1 or TRBD2 (5 bases each). This CDR3 region has 14 residues. V was pared by 1 base and J by 5 bases, with 11 bases between. Germline-derived CDR1 and CDR2 are LGHDT and YNNKEL (reference sequence). This CDR3 reads CASSQGGTDETQYF. For the CDR3, the DNA is TGTGCCAGCAGCCAAGGGGGGACGGATGAGACCCAGTACTTC.

V and J are TRBV29-1 and TRBJ1-2; a possible D gene is TRBD1 (5 bases). Per the germline V gene, CDR1 is SQVTM and CDR2 is ANQGSEA. Between the trimmed V and J ends, which lost 4 bases and 4 bases, there was a span of 13 bases. This CDR3 has 13 amino acids. In DNA form, the CDR3 reads TGCAGCGTTGGCCAGTCGGGGGGCTATGGCTACACCTTC. Protein: CSVGQSGGYGYTF.